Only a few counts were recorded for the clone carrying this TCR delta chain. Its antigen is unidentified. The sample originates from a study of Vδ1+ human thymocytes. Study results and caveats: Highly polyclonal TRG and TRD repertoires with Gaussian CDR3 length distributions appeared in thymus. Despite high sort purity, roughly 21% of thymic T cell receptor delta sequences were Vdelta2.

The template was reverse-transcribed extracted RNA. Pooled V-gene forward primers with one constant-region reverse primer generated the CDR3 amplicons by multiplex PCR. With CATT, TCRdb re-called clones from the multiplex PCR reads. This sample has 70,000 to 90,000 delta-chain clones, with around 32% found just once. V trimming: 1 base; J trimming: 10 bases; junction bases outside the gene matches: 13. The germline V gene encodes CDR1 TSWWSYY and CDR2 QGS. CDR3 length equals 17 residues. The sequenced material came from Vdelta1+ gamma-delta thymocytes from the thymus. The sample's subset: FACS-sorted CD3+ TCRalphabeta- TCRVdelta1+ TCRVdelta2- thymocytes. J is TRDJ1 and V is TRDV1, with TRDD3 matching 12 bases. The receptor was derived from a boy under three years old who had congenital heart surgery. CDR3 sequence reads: CALGEPWTYWGILGLIF. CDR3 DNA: TGTGCTCTTGGGGAACCGTGGACCTACTGGGGGATACTTGGACTCATCTTT.